This TCR beta chain was identified in a study of blood T cell repertoires in COVID-19. At the level of the study: PBMCs, B-cell-depleted T cells, or T cells provided the cDNA or gDNA that made up the material.

The germline CDR1 and CDR2 sequences are MDHEN and SYDVKM. J was trimmed by 7 bases and V by 6 bases; bases with no gene match: 11. The CDR3 has 14 amino acids. Participants, 18 to 89 years old, spanned under 25 US areas. Libraries were prepared by immunoSEQ multiplex PCR; TCRdb keeps only in-frame clonotypes and omits some of them. The table has approximately 200,000 clones, roughly nine tenths seen once. This sequence was found in a woman younger than 35 in a cohort exposed to, infected with or recovered from COVID-19 (not recorded which). J is TRBJ1-1 and V is TRBV28; 7 positions match TRBD1. The sample was PBMCs or T cells enriched from blood (not recorded which). The CDR3 sequence: CASRPGQDTVEAFF. The DNA of the CDR3 is TGTGCCAGCAGACCTGGACAGGATACGGTTGAAGCTTTCTTT.